The sequence of this T cell receptor beta chain was determined in a study of T cell responses to AZD1222 COVID-19 vaccine. Regarding the study as a whole: Baseline antibody screening turned up just 6 or 7 seropositive AZD1222 recipients. Two AZD1222 doses significantly raised spike-specific TCR breadth and depth over controls. Spike-wide coverage was observed for vaccine-associated CD4 TCRs, with dominant responses at 160-218 and 743-854.

CDR3 length: 15 amino acids. In germline, CDR1 is SNHLY, CDR2 FYNNEI. V was pared by 5 bases and J by 3 bases, with 9 bases of the junction left unmatched. Comments on this clone: Its antigen remains unknown.

The method was immunoSEQ multiplex PCR; TCRdb's version includes in-frame clones alone and lacks a portion of them. The repertoire holds roughly 120,000 clones, about 82% seen once, with around 17% in the top ten. This sequence was found in an adult who received the AZD1222 COVID-19 vaccine. The sequences come from peripheral blood, collected 28 days after the second AZD1222 dose. This chain connects TRBV2 to TRBJ1-1; TRBD1 matches at 7 bases. This CDR3 is CASSSTRTGYTEAFF. The CDR3 DNA reads TGTGCCAGCAGTTCAACTCGGACAGGATACACTGAAGCTTTCTTT. The full variable domain, with the rest looked up from reference TRBV2 and TRBJ1-1, is EPEVTQTPSHQVTQMGQEVILRCVPISNHLYFYWYRQILGQKVEFLVSFYNNEISEKSEIFDDQFSVERPDGSNFTLKIRSTKLEDSAMYFCASSSTRTGYTEAFFGQGTRLTVV.